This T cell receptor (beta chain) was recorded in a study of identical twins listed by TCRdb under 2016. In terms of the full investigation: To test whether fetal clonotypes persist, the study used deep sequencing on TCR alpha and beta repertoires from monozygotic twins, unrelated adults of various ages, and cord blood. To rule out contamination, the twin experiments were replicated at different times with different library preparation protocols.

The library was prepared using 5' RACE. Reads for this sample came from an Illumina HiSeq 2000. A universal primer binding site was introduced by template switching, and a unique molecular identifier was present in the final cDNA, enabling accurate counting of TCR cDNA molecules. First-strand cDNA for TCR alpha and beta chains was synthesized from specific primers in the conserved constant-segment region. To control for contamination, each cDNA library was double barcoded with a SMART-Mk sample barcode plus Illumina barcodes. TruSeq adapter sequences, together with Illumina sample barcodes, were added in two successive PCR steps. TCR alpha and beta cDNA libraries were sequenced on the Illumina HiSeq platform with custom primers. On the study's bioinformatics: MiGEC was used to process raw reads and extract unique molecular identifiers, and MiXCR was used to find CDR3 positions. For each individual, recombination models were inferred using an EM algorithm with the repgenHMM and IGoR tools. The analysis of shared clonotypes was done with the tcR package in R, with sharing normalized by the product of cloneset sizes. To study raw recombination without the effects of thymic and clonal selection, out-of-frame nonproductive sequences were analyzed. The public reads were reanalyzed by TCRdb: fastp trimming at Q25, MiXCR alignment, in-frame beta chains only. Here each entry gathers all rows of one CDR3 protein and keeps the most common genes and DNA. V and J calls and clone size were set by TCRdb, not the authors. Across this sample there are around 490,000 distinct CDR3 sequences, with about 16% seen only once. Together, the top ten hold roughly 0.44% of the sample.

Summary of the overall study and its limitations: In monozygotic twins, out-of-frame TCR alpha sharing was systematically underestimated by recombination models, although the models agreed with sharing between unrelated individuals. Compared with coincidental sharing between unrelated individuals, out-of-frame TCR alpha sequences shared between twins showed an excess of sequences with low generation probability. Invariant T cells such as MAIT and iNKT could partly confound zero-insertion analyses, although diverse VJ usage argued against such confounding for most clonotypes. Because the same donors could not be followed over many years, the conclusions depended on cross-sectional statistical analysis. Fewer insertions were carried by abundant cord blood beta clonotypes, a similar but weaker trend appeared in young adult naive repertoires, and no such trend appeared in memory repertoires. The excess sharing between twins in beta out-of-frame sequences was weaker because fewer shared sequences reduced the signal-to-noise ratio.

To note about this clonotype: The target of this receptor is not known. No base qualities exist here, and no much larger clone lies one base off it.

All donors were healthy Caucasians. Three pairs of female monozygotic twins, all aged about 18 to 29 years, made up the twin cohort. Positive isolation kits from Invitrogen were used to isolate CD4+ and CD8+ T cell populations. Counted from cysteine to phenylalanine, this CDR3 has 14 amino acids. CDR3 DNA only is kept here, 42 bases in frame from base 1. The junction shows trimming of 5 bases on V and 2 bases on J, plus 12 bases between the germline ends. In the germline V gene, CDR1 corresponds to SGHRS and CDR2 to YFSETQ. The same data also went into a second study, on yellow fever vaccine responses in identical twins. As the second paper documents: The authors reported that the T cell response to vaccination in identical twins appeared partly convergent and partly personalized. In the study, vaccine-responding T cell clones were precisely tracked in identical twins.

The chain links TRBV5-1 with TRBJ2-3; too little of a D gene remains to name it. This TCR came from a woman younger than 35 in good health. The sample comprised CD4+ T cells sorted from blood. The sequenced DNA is TGCGCCAGCAGTCGGGTTCAGAACACAGATACGCAGTATTTT. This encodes CASSRVQNTDTQYF.